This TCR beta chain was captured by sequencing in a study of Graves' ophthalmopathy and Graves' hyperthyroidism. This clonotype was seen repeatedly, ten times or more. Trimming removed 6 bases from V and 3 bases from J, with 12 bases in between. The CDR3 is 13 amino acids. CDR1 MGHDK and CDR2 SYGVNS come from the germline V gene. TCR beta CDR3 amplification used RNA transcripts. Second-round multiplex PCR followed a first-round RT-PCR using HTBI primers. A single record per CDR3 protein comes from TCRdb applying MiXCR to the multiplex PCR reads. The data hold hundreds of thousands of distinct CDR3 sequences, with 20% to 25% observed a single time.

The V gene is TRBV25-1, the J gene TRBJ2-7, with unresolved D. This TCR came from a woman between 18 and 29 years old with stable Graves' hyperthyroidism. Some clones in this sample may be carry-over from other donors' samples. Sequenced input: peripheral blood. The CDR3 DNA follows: TGTGCCAGCAGGGAGAGTCTAAGCTACGAGCAGTACTTC. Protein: CASRESLSYEQYF.